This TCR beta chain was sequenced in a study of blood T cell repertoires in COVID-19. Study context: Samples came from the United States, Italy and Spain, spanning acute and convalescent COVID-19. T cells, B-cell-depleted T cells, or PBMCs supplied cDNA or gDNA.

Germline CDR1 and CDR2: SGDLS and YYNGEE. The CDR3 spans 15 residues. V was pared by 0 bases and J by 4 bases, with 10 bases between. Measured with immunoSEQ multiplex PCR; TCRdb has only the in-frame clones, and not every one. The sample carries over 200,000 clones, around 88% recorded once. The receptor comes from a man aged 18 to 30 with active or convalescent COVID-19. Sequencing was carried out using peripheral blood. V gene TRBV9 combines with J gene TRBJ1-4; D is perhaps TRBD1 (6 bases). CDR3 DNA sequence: TGTGCCAGCAGCGTAGGGGGACACGATAATGAAAAACTGTTTTTT. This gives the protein CASSVGGHDNEKLFF.